Sequencing of this T cell receptor beta chain was carried out in a study of CDR3 diversity in severe acne. TCRdb re-called the PCR reads with MiXCR, one entry per CDR3 protein. The top ten clones hold over 11% of a sample with approximately 80,000 distinct CDR3 sequences, 50% to 65% of them seen once. The length of the CDR3 is 15 residues. The V end lost 4 bases, the J end lost 10 bases, and 18 bases lay between the germline ends. Per the germline V gene, CDR1 is SGHNT and CDR2 is YYREEE (reference sequence). The sequence was obtained from a male donor in good health, without acne. The chain links TRBV5-4 to TRBJ1-6; no clear D gene. The sequencing sample was made of blood. CDR3: CASSEDPLEGSPLHF. CDR3 bases: TGTGCCAGCAGCGAAGACCCCCTGGAGGGCTCACCCCTCCACTTT. Supplemented by reference TRBV5-4 and TRBJ1-6, the full variable domain reads ETGVTQSPTHLIKTRGQQVTLRCSSQSGHNTVSWYQQALGQGPQFIFQYYREEENGRGNFPPRFSGLQFPNYSSELNVNALELDDSALYLCASSEDPLEGSPLHFGNGTRLTVT.